This T cell receptor beta chain was retrieved from a study of shared clonotypes between healthy human individuals. The naive CD8 subset, CD45RO-negative cells positively selected for CCR7, excluded terminally differentiated effector memory CD45RA+ cells. TCRdb keeps only in-frame clones here, not all; method: immunoSEQ multiplex PCR. This sample has roughly 770,000 clones, with 95% to 97% found just once. V lost 1 base and J lost 3, with 9 bases in between. CDR1 SGHVS and CDR2 FNYEAQ come from the germline V gene. CDR3 size: 15 residues. The chain combines TRBV7-6 with TRBJ2-2, with D unresolved. This receptor was taken from a man younger than 45 in good health. Sequences were obtained from naive CD8+ T cells sorted from blood. CDR3 sequence (DNA): TGTGCCAGCAGCTTAGGGATTCAAGACACCGGGGAGCTGTTTTTT. It encodes CASSLGIQDTGELFF.